This paragraph covers one TCR beta chain sequence. Vbeta (60) and Jbeta (13) primers were used in the PCR. Clones were read by immunoSEQ multiplex PCR, and TCRdb kept only the in-frame ones, dropping some. The sample has roughly 90,000 clones; roughly 82% are singletons. This sample is part of a study of cytomegalovirus exposure and HLA in healthy donors. Trimming removed 5 bases from V and 0 bases from J, with 8 bases in between. Germline CDR1 MNHNS, CDR2 SASEGT. This CDR3 contains 14 residues. What was sequenced was PBMCs. The chain carries TRBV6-1 and TRBJ1-5; D is undetermined. The clonotype was recovered from a man aged 30-40 years in good health and CMV-seropositive. The CDR3 bases are TGTGCCAGCAGTCCCACCTATAGCAATCAGCCCCAGCATTTT. Translating gives CASSPTYSNQPQHF.